This TCR beta chain was retrieved from a study of shared clonotypes between healthy human individuals. Note on this clone: The antigen remains unidentified.

Assay execution took place at the deep level. Sequencing was performed with immunoSEQ multiplex PCR; in TCRdb, only in-frame clones are kept and a portion is missing. The table shows about a million clones, with 77% occurring only once. The V gene's germline CDR1 is MNHNY and CDR2 SVGAGI (reference sequence). This CDR3 contains 13 residues. Trimming took off 10 bases at V and 1 base at J, with 12 bases between the two ends. A CD45RA+ naive subset and a CD45RA-negative memory subset were split from CD4+ cells. Study conclusions and caveats: All-four-donor shared clonotypes had higher generation probabilities than non-shared clonotypes did. Naive CD4 clonotype sharing across several donors was 5% to 6%.

The receptor comes from a man aged 18 to 29 in good health. Some clones in this sample may be carry-over from other donors' samples. The chain is built from TRBV6-6 and TRBJ2-3; D tentatively fits TRBD1 or TRBD2 (5 bases each). Sequencing was done on a sample of memory CD4+ T cells from PBMCs. Stated subset: CD45RA-negative fraction. In nucleotides, the CDR3 is TGTGCCACCGGGGCTCGGGGCACAGATACGCAGTATTTT. Translating gives CATGARGTDTQYF.